These 23 T cell receptor beta chains came from one sample sequenced in a study of tumor-infiltrating lymphocytes in primary liver carcinoma. With a constant-region primer, TCR beta cDNA was made from approximately 520 ng of total RNA. Construction of TCR beta libraries relied on three successive nested multiplex PCR rounds employing slightly modified ARM-PCR. A C-beta reverse primer and TRBV1-TRBV30 forward primers served in each of the first two PCR rounds, at about 10 cycles apiece. TCRdb called the multiplex PCR reads again in MiXCR, with one record for every CDR3 protein. The table records approximately 76,000 distinct CDR3 sequences, about two thirds of them present only once. DNA and RNA were both co-extracted from around 20-30 mg of bulk tissue that had not been sorted. The specimen was liver tumor tissue from sampling region 4. The subset was: tumor region T4, right-lateral pole. The origin of the receptors is an older woman with primary liver carcinoma and hepatitis B virus infection.

With regard to this clonotype: At one end, the junction sequence differs from germline, possibly due to a read error. The genes are TRBV11-2 and TRBJ2-3; no clear D. This CDR3 region has 17 residues. Germline V lookup: CDR1 SGHAT, CDR2 FQNNGV. The CDR3 region is CASSLGIRREGIDTHYF. CDR3 nucleotide sequence: TGTGCCAGCAGTTTAGGGATTCGAAGGGAAGGCATAGATACGCACTATTTT.

V is TRBV25-1 and J is TRBJ1-5; D is undetermined. Trimming removed 6 bases from V and 2 bases from J, with 8 bases in between. The CDR3 is made up of 13 amino acids. The V gene's germline CDR1 is MGHDK and CDR2 SYGVNS. CDR3 bases: TGTGCCAGCAGGCTCGGAGGCAATCAGCCCCAGCATTTT. Amino acid sequence: CASRLGGNQPQHF.

Points on this clonotype: Germline is not matched at one junction end, which may reflect a read error. The CDR3 protein is CSGMTGGNEKLLF. The CDR3 bases are TGCAGCGGTATGACTGGGGGTAATGAAAAACTGCTTTTT. The chain has TRBV29-1 and TRBJ1-4; D possibly corresponds to TRBD1 (5 bases). CDR1 is SQVTM, CDR2 ANQGSEA, per germline. This CDR3 is 13 amino acids long.

This clonotype appeared many times. The V call is TRBV6-2 or TRBV6-3, the J call TRBJ2-5, with 9 bases that match TRBD1. J lost 7 bases, V lost 4 bases, and 13 bases had no gene match. The CDR3 runs 16 residues. CDR1 and CDR2 from the germline V gene are MNHEY and SVGEGT. In DNA form, the CDR3 reads TGTGCCAGCAGTTCGAGGTGGACAGGGGAATTCGGGACCCAGTACTTC. Its translation: CASSSRWTGEFGTQYF.

To note about this clonotype: At one of its ends the junction is not consistent with the germline gene, which may arise from a read error. The chain recombines TRBV11-2 with TRBJ2-1, with TRBD1 as a possible D gene (6 bases). This CDR3 has 17 amino acids. Germline-derived CDR1 and CDR2 are SGHAT and FQNNGV. DNA of the CDR3: TGTGTCAGCAGTTTAGATCAACAGGGTATAGCCTACAATGAGCAGTTCTTC. Amino acids: CVSSLDQQGIAYNEQFF.

By sample share, this clonotype is medium-sized (0.01 to 0.1%). The rearrangement joins TRBV11-2 to TRBJ2-3; D not resolved. The CDR3 consists of 14 residues. CDR1 and CDR2 (germline): SGHAT, FQNNGV. The V and J ends lost 5 bases and 6 bases respectively, with 15 bases between them. CDR3 residues: CASSLTSVRDTQYF. The CDR3 DNA reads as TGTGCCAGCAGCCTCACGAGTGTGAGGGATACGCAGTATTTT.

The chain combines TRBV18 with TRBJ1-1; D unclear. Between the trimmed V and J ends, which lost 3 bases and 13 bases, there was a span of 18 bases. From germline, CDR1 is KGHSH and CDR2 LQKENI. The CDR3 runs to 13 residues. The CDR3 region has the DNA TGTGCCAGCTCACCGAAGGCAGATTTAGCAGTTTTCTTT. As protein: CASSPKADLAVFF.

This clonotype was detected ten times or more. The genes are TRBV30 and TRBJ2-1, with 8 bases fitting TRBD2. Trimming at V came to 4 bases and at J to 6 bases, leaving 8 bases not matched to a gene. Germline V CDR1 and CDR2: GTSNPN, SVGIG (reference sequence). The CDR3 sequence is 14 residues long. CDR3 in DNA: TGTGCCTGGACCCTAGGACTAGCCGCCAATGAGCAGTTCTTC. This encodes CAWTLGLAANEQFF.

With regard to this clonotype: The junction departs from the called germline gene at one end, perhaps through a read error. The chain links TRBV4-1 to TRBJ2-1; D is perhaps TRBD2 (6 bases). Looked up from germline, CDR1 is MGHRA and CDR2 is YSYEKL. The CDR3 is made up of 17 amino acids. The CDR3 is CASSQGTGEGSYNEQFF. CDR3 DNA: TGCGCCAGTAGCCAAGGGACTGGGGAAGGTTCCTACAATGAGCAGTTCTTC.

In the case of this clonotype: Without the conserved terminal phenylalanine or tryptophan, this CDR3 likely stems from a read error. The CDR3 DNA is TGCGCCAGTAGCCGGGGGGCTTCCTACGAGCAGTACCTC. Translation: CASSRGASYEQYL. The V call is TRBV4-1, the J call TRBJ2-7, with D possibly matching TRBD2 (7 bases). Germline V gene sequence: CDR1 MGHRA, CDR2 YSYEKL. The CDR3 totals 13 residues.

For this clonotype: A much larger clone sits a single nucleotide away, making a read error possible. No conserved phenylalanine or tryptophan ends this CDR3, so it is likely a read error. The chain uses TRBV5-4 and TRBJ1-1; the D gene is possibly TRBD1 (5 bases). V was clipped by 4 bases and J by 4 bases, with 14 bases between them. Germline V lookup: CDR1 SGHNT, CDR2 YYREEE (reference sequence). This CDR3 has 14 amino acids. Here the CDR3 DNA reads TGTGCCAGCAGCGGAGGGACTTTTCTCACTGAAGCTTTCATT. It specifies CASSGGTFLTEAFI.

On this clonotype: It is likely a read error, because the conserved phenylalanine at the end of the CDR3 is missing. This chain uses TRBV5-4 with TRBJ2-7, with no clear D. This CDR3 is built from 15 residues. V lost 6 bases, J lost 0 bases, and 16 bases lay in between. Germline V CDR1 and CDR2: SGHNT, YYREEE (reference sequence). The CDR3 DNA sequence: TGTGCCAGCAACTCACCCGACATTCGCTCCTACGAGCAGTACCTC. This gives the protein CASNSPDIRSYEQYL.

Concerning this clonotype: A read error may account for a junction end that differs from germline. The rearrangement uses TRBV12-3 or TRBV12-4 and TRBJ2-3; 7 nucleotides line up with TRBD2. This CDR3 is 16 amino acids long. This CDR3 reads CASSDLEPGRAYTQYF. The CDR3 region has the DNA TGTGCTAGCAGTGACTTAGAGCCAGGGAGGGCCTATACGCAGTATTTT.

Of note for this clonotype: The junction departs from the called germline gene at one end, perhaps through a read error. This chain uses TRBV6-6 with TRBJ2-2; TRBD2 matches at 7 bases. This CDR3 is 20 amino acids long. Germline values: CDR1 MNHNY, CDR2 SVGAGI (reference sequence). CDR3 amino acids: CACSYSISRSGRANTGELLF. For the CDR3, the DNA is TGTGCCTGCAGTTACTCGATAAGTCGTAGCGGGCGAGCGAACACCGGGGAGCTGCTTTTT.

In regard to this clonotype: The conserved phenylalanine or tryptophan is not found at the CDR3 terminus, so this likely reflects a read error. Because the CDR3's place on the DNA is in doubt, the DNA is left out and the CDR3 is given as listed by TCRdb. The chain employs TRBV7-3 and TRBJ2-7. The CDR3 numbers 13 amino acids, ends counted. Germline assignment: CDR1 SGHTA and CDR2 FQGTGA. The CDR3 loop is CGSSLNRAHEQYY.

Remarks on this clonotype: This could be a read error, since a much larger clone is one nucleotide away. V gene TRBV7-9 combines with J gene TRBJ2-3; tentative D call: TRBD2 (6 bases). Trimming cost V 2 bases and J 3 bases, with 18 bases left between them. CDR1 is SEHNR and CDR2 is FQNEAQ in the germline V gene (reference sequence). This CDR3 is 17 amino acids long. In DNA form, the CDR3 reads TGTGCCAGCAGCTTAATTCTGTTAGGCGGGAATACAGATACGCAGTATTTT. Protein sequence: CASSLILLGGNTDTQYF.

This clonotype was observed at least ten times. The V gene is TRBV5-1, the J gene TRBJ2-1; D is uncertain. Per the germline V gene, CDR1 is SGHRS and CDR2 is YFSETQ. The CDR3 is made up of 13 amino acids. Trimming took 1 base from V and 4 from J, leaving 6 bases between them. CDR3 protein: CASSLSEYNEQFF. The DNA of the CDR3 is TGCGCCAGCAGCTTGTCAGAGTACAATGAGCAGTTCTTC.

V usage is TRBV28 and J usage is TRBJ2-2, with D possibly TRBD1 on 6 matching bases. Germline-derived CDR1 and CDR2 are MDHEN and SYDVKM. The CDR3 runs 14 residues. This chain's CDR3 is CANSTTRGSGELFF. CDR3 bases: TGTGCTAACAGTACCACCAGGGGCTCTGGGGAGCTGTTTTTT.

This clonotype has more than one count but fewer than ten. V and J are TRBV18 and TRBJ2-3; no firm D call. This CDR3 is 12 amino acids long. V gave up 6 bases and J gave up 0 bases, with 4 bases separating them. CDR1 and CDR2 from the germline V gene are KGHSH and LQKENI. CDR3 nucleotides: TGTGCCAGCTCCCTTAGCACAGATACGCAGTATTTT. Encoded protein: CASSLSTDTQYF.

As for this clonotype: The germline gene is not matched at one end of the junction; a read error may be the cause. The chain combines TRBV6-1 with TRBJ2-6, with a tentative D call TRBD1 (5 bases). Germline V CDR1 and CDR2: MNHNS, SASEGT. CDR3 length: 15 residues. The CDR3 sequence is CASNMMRTGANILTF. The CDR3 nucleotides are TGTGCCAGCAACATGATGCGAACTGGGGCCAACATCCTGACTTTC.

With regard to this clonotype: A much larger clone is a single base away; this may be a read error. This rearrangement joins TRBV7-9 to TRBJ2-3; D not resolved. CDR1 SEHNR and CDR2 FQNEAQ come from the germline V gene (reference sequence). CDR3 length equals 16 residues. Here the CDR3 reads CASSLVLGRVTDTHYF. In DNA, the CDR3 is TGTGCCAGCAGCTTAGTGCTGGGCAGAGTCACAGATACGCACTATTTT.

About this clonotype itself: No conserved phenylalanine or tryptophan is present at the end of the CDR3, so a read error is the likely explanation. The chain employs TRBV11-3 and TRBJ2-1, with TRBD2 as a possible D gene (5 bases). The germline V gene encodes CDR1 SGHNT and CDR2 YENEEA. This CDR3 spans 17 amino acids. CDR3 nucleotide sequence: TGTGCCAGCAGCTCCCGGGGAGCGCGGACCATGGGCAATAAGCAGTTCTTA. It codes for CASSSRGARTMGNKQFL.

Regarding this clonotype: A much larger clone lies one base from this, so it may be a read error. The chain is built from TRBV25-1 and TRBJ1-2, with unresolved D. The V end was cut by 3 bases, the J end by 0 bases, with 8 bases between. Germline assignment: CDR1 MGHDK and CDR2 SYGVNS. The CDR3 has 14 amino acids. CDR3 residues: CASSEPIANYGYTF. As DNA, the CDR3 is TGTGCCAGCAGTGAGCCGATCGCTAACTATGGCTACACCTTC.